This T cell receptor beta chain was identified during a study of cytomegalovirus exposure and HLA in healthy donors. General study results and limits: The study labeled about 160 TCR beta chains cytomegalovirus-associated. Across donors, most TCRs were seen rarely, yet some public ones were widespread.

The germline gives CDR1 SGDLS, CDR2 YYNGEE. V gave up 4 bases and J gave up 3 bases; unmatched junction bases: 13. The CDR3 has 18 residues. For this clone: Its target is unknown.

Measured with immunoSEQ multiplex PCR; TCRdb has only the in-frame clones, and not every one. The data contain approximately 180,000 clones, around 86% of them singletons. Sequenced material: PBMCs. This receptor was obtained from a woman aged 18-35 years in good health and CMV-seronegative. The chain carries TRBV9 and TRBJ2-7; 13 bases match TRBD2. This CDR3 reads CASSPTSGGASLYYEQYF. CDR3 coding DNA: TGTGCCAGCAGCCCTACTAGCGGGGGGGCCTCTCTCTACTACGAGCAGTACTTC.